This entry describes one T cell receptor beta chain. This specimen belongs to a study of blood T cell repertoires in COVID-19. On the study more broadly: Spain, Italy and the United States supplied samples that represented acute and convalescent COVID-19. PBMCs, B-cell-depleted T cells, or T cells were the source of the cDNA or gDNA that made up the material.

In the original workflow: Amplification from reference gene primers served as the basis for estimated nucleated cell counts. TCRdb keeps only in-frame clones here, not all; method: immunoSEQ multiplex PCR. D and trimming come from the DNA, and the V and J calls and clone size come from that table. The sample has some 150,000 clones, about 85% seen once. The sequenced sample was peripheral blood. This receptor was taken from a human donor with acute or convalescent COVID-19. The donor label of this sample is uncertain.

The CDR3 sequence: CASSLGGGQGAYEQYF. CDR3 DNA sequence: TGTGCCAGCAGCTTGGGTGGGGGACAGGGGGCGTACGAGCAGTACTTC. The genes are TRBV5-4 and TRBJ2-7; 12 nucleotides match TRBD1. Germline CDR1 and CDR2: SGHNT and YYREEE (reference sequence). V shed 0 bases and J 4 bases; nucleotides not matched to a gene: 5. This CDR3 is 16 amino acids long.